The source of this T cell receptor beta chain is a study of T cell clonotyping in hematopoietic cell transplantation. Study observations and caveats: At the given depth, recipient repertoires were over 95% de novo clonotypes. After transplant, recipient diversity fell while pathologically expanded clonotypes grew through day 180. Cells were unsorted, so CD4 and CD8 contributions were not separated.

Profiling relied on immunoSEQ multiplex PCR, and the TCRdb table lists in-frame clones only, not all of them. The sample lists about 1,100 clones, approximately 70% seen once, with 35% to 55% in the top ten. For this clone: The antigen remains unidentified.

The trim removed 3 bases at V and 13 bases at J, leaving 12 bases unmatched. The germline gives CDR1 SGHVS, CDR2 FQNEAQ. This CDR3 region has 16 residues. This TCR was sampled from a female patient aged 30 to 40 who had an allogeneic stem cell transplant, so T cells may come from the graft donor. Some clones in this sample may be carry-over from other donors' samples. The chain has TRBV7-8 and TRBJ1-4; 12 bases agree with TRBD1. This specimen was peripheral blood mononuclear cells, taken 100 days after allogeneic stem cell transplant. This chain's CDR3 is CASSFGGGTGGAGLFF. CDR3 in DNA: TGTGCCAGCAGCTTTGGTGGGGGGACAGGGGGCGCCGGACTGTTTTTT.